The clone carrying this TCR beta chain showed up many times. Its antigen is currently unknown. A TCRbeta library incorporating unique molecular identifiers was prepared. MiXCR was run by TCRdb on the PCR reads, yielding one entry per CDR3 protein. The sample consists of fewer than 750,000 distinct CDR3 sequences, about 21% of them appearing once. The sample comes from a study of T-cell reconstitution after alpha-beta-depleted transplantation in children. Overall study findings and caveats: T cells produced anew were the main source of T-cell counts and diversity one year after transplant. Roughly two months post-transplant, alpha-beta T cells reportedly originated from several hundred graft clones that had expanded.

This sequence was found in a boy under two years old who had a stem cell transplant for acute myeloid leukemia, so the T cells may come from the graft donor. Material: PBMCs, mostly from graft donor cells, obtained 360 days after TCRalphabeta/CD19-depleted stem cell transplant.

CDR3 bases: TGCGCCAGCAGCTTGGCGTCGAATGAGGATGAGCAGTTCTTC. It encodes CASSLASNEDEQFF. The V and J genes are TRBV5-1 and TRBJ2-1; no clear D. CDR1 and CDR2 (germline): SGHRS, YFSETQ. Between the trimmed V and J ends, which lost 0 bases and 8 bases, there was a span of 12 bases. The CDR3 is 14 residues long. Drawing the rest from reference TRBV5-1 and TRBJ2-1, the complete variable domain is KAGVTQTPRYLIKTRGQQVTLSCSPISGHRSVSWYQQTPGQGLQFLFEYFSETQRNKGNFPGRFSGRQFSNSRSEMNVSTLELGDSALYLCASSLASNEDEQFFGPGTRLTVL.